The 30 T cell receptor beta chains below were found in one sample sequenced in a study of cytomegalovirus exposure and HLA in healthy donors. The PCR was carried out with 60 Vbeta primers and 13 Jbeta primers. Profiling relied on immunoSEQ multiplex PCR, and the TCRdb table lists in-frame clones only, not all of them. The top ten hold about 9.5% of the sample, which has about 76,000 clones, around four fifths seen once. Material: PBMCs. The receptors shown here come from a middle-aged woman in good health and CMV-seropositive.

This clone was found a few times. The J gene is TRBJ1-1, the V gene TRBV18, with D tentatively TRBD1 (6 bases). The CDR3 covers 13 residues. CDR1 and CDR2 from the germline V gene are KGHSH and LQKENI. Trimming took off 5 bases at V and 7 bases at J, with 14 bases between the two ends. CDR3 DNA sequence: TGTGCCAGCTCATGGACAGAGGGGAATGAAGCTTTCTTT. Amino acid sequence: CASSWTEGNEAFF.

V gene TRBV19 combines with J gene TRBJ2-1; perhaps TRBD2 as D (7 bases). V dropped 3 bases and J dropped 4 bases, with 13 bases sitting between them. The CDR3 sequence is 15 residues long. Germline V gene lookup returns CDR1 LNHDA and CDR2 SQIVND (reference sequence). CDR3 protein: CASSIPGGWYNEQFF. The CDR3 DNA is TGTGCCAGTAGTATTCCGGGGGGCTGGTACAATGAGCAGTTCTTC.

Here the CDR3 DNA reads TGTGCCAGCAGAGGGGGCGCGGTAGGTGAAAAACTGTTTTTT. It encodes CASRGGAVGEKLFF. This rearrangement joins TRBV6-5 to TRBJ1-4; 7 bases fit TRBD1. V dropped 6 bases and J dropped 7; count of bases not matched to a gene: 8. Germline lookup yields CDR1 MNHEY and CDR2 SVGAGI. This CDR3 is 14 amino acids long.

This clone is categorized as medium-sized. The sample carries other DNA sequences with the same CDR3. This chain connects TRBV5-4 to TRBJ2-7; 8 nucleotides match TRBD2. Trimming cost V 4 bases and J 2 bases; bases outside gene matches: 8. There are 15 residues in the CDR3. Germline values: CDR1 SGHNT, CDR2 YYREEE (reference sequence). The CDR3 nucleotides read TGTGCCAGCAGCATAACTAGCGGTGGGGCCTACGAGCAGTACTTC. Its protein is CASSITSGGAYEQYF.

The J gene is TRBJ2-1, the V gene TRBV27; TRBD2 agrees at 13 bases. The V gene's germline CDR1 is MNHEY and CDR2 SMNVEV (reference sequence). V dropped 5 bases and J dropped 7; count of bases not matched to a gene: 2. The CDR3 covers 14 residues. The CDR3 DNA reads TGTGCCAGCAGTGGACTAGCGGGGGCAAATGAGCAGTTCTTC. It translates to CASSGLAGANEQFF.

J is TRBJ1-1 and V is TRBV5-4; D not certain. The CDR3 is made up of 14 amino acids. Deletions cut 2 bases from V and 5 bases from J, with 13 bases between. Germline-derived CDR1 and CDR2 are SGHNT and YYREEE (reference sequence). Here the CDR3 reads CASSFTETGTEAFF. The DNA of the CDR3 is TGTGCCAGCAGCTTTACGGAGACCGGAACTGAAGCTTTCTTT.

The V and J genes are TRBV6-5 and TRBJ2-7, with 12 bases matching TRBD2. V was clipped by 6 bases and J by 6 bases; unmatched bases: 9. Germline V gene sequence: CDR1 MNHEY, CDR2 SVGAGI. The CDR3 length is 15 residues. CDR3 region: CASSPSSGGAGEQYF. The CDR3 DNA follows: TGTGCCAGCAGCCCCTCTAGCGGGGGGGCAGGCGAGCAGTACTTC.

This rearrangement joins TRBV4-3 to TRBJ1-2; perhaps TRBD1 as D (6 bases). Germline V gene sequence: CDR1 LGHNA, CDR2 YSLEER. V lost 3 bases and J lost 4, with 18 bases in between. The CDR3 runs to 16 residues. Here the CDR3 reads CASSQSGQPGGYGYTF. DNA of the CDR3: TGCGCCAGCAGCCAGTCCGGACAGCCTGGAGGCTATGGCTACACCTTC.

This rearrangement joins TRBV29-1 to TRBJ1-5, with 7 bases that match TRBD1. The CDR3 runs 13 residues. Per the germline V gene, CDR1 is SQVTM and CDR2 is ANQGSEA. The V and J ends lost 8 bases and 3 bases, in that order; junction bases with no gene match: 7. The CDR3 coding sequence is TGCAGCATCCGGGACAGCCTCAATCAGCCCCAGCATTTT. Encoded protein: CSIRDSLNQPQHF. Combining the CDR3 with reference TRBV29-1 and TRBJ1-5 gives the whole variable domain SAVISQKPSRDICQRGTSLTIQCQVDSQVTMMFWYRQQPGQSLTLIATANQGSEATYESGFVIDKFPISRPNLTFSTLTVSNMSPEDSSIYLCSIRDSLNQPQHFGDGTRLSIL.

The rearrangement joins TRBV2 to TRBJ2-7; 7 nucleotides align to TRBD1. Germline V gene data show CDR1 as SNHLY and CDR2 as FYNNEI. The CDR3 consists of 13 residues. V lost 8 bases, J lost 1 base, and 5 bases stayed unmatched. In DNA, the CDR3 is TGTGCCAGCGGACAGGTCAGTTCCTACGAGCAGTACTTC. Protein: CASGQVSSYEQYF.

The V call is TRBV7-2, the J call TRBJ2-5; a possible D gene is TRBD2 (7 bases). The germline V gene encodes CDR1 SGHTA and CDR2 FQGNSA. This CDR3 is 15 amino acids long. Trimming removed 0 bases from V and 4 bases from J, with 12 bases in between. DNA for the CDR3: TGTGCCAGCAGCTTAGCGCCAGGGGAGGGAGAGACCCAGTACTTC. Its translation: CASSLAPGEGETQYF.

V usage is TRBV6-4 and J usage is TRBJ2-3; tentatively, D is TRBD1 (5 bases). In germline, CDR1 is MRHNA, CDR2 SNTAGT. This CDR3 is 12 amino acids long. Trimming took off 3 bases at V and 4 bases at J, with 5 bases between the two ends. This chain's CDR3 is CASSEGADTQYF. The CDR3 DNA reads as TGTGCCAGCAGTGAAGGGGCAGATACGCAGTATTTT.

This clone was picked up one time. This chain joins TRBV18 and TRBJ2-7, with TRBD1 matching 9 bases. With 2 bases clipped from V and 0 bases from J, the junction kept 8 bases outside the gene matches. The CDR3 length is 17 residues. CDR1 KGHSH and CDR2 LQKENI come from the germline V gene. The CDR3 region is CASSPSPGTGSSYEQYF. Written as DNA, the CDR3 is TGTGCCAGCTCACCATCTCCCGGGACAGGGAGCTCCTACGAGCAGTACTTC.

V and J are TRBV28 and TRBJ2-2; D is possibly TRBD2 (6 bases). The CDR3 runs to 19 residues. Germline V lookup: CDR1 MDHEN, CDR2 SYDVKM. Trimming shortened V by 8 bases and J by 0 bases, and 25 bases separated the two germline ends. CDR3 DNA sequence: TGTGCCAGCTCACCTCCCCCCGGGACTCATGGTTCGAACACCGGGGAGCTGTTTTTT. Encoded protein: CASSPPPGTHGSNTGELFF.

V usage is TRBV11-3 and J usage is TRBJ1-3; D is uncertain. The CDR3 has 13 amino acids. Looked up from germline, CDR1 is SGHNT and CDR2 is YENEEA. V dropped 5 bases and J dropped 3 bases, with 8 bases sitting between them. CDR3 coding DNA: TGTGCCAGCAGCAGGGCGGGTGGAAACACCATATATTTT. It yields the protein CASSRAGGNTIYF.

This clone was seen only a few times. The V gene is TRBV5-6, the J gene TRBJ2-7; D may be TRBD1 (5 bases). CDR3 length equals 16 residues. Deletions cut 4 bases from V and 3 bases from J, with 20 bases between. Germline V gene data show CDR1 as SGHDT and CDR2 as YYEEEE. As DNA, the CDR3 is TGTGCCAGCAGCACGGTTGGGGCCCTTGGGTACTACGAGCAGTACTTC. Encoded protein: CASSTVGALGYYEQYF.

This clone was observed a handful of times. The chain carries TRBV6-4 and TRBJ1-5; no firm D call. The length of the CDR3 is 14 residues. The V end lost 6 bases, the J end lost 4 bases, and 13 bases lay between the germline ends. Germline lookup yields CDR1 MRHNA and CDR2 SNTAGT. CDR3 in DNA: TGTGCCAGCAGCTTGAACTACGCGAATCAGCCCCAGCATTTT. This translates into CASSLNYANQPQHF.

This chain links TRBV7-2 with TRBJ2-3, with D perhaps TRBD1 (5 bases). Trimming shortened V by 6 bases and J by 2 bases, and 12 bases separated the two germline ends. Germline V lookup: CDR1 SGHTA, CDR2 FQGNSA. The CDR3 contains 14 residues. The CDR3 DNA follows: TGTGCCAGCAGGTTTGACAGTTACACAGATACGCAGTATTTT. It is translated as CASRFDSYTDTQYF. The entire variable domain, with the rest obtained from reference TRBV7-2 and TRBJ2-3, is as follows: GAGVSQSPSNKVTEKGKDVELRCDPISGHTALYWYRQSLGQGLEFLIYFQGNSAPDKSGLPSDRFSAERTGGSVSTLTIQRTQQEDSAVYLCASRFDSYTDTQYFGPGTRLTVL.

V and J are TRBV5-1 and TRBJ1-4, with 9 bases matching TRBD1. Per germline, CDR1 SGHRS and CDR2 YFSETQ. CDR3 length: 15 amino acids. The trim removed 2 bases at V and 7 bases at J, leaving 6 bases unmatched. CDR3 amino acids: CASSLNRGLGEKLFF. DNA for the CDR3: TGCGCCAGCAGCTTAAACAGGGGGCTCGGTGAAAAACTGTTTTTT.

CDR3 DNA sequence: TGTGCCAGCAGTCGAAGGAGCTCTGGGGCCAACGTCCTGACTTTC. Its translation: CASSRRSSGANVLTF. This sequence joins TRBV9 and TRBJ2-6; D gene ambiguous. The germline V gene encodes CDR1 SGDLS and CDR2 YYNGEE. The CDR3 is made up of 15 amino acids. V shed 5 bases and J shed 0 bases, with 9 bases lying between them.

The chain links TRBV6-5 to TRBJ1-2, with a possible D match to TRBD1 (5 bases). The germline CDR1 and CDR2 sequences are MNHEY and SVGAGI. This CDR3 region has 14 residues. Trimming pared 6 bases from V and 7 bases from J, leaving 18 bases between. This CDR3 is CASRGGSPGSGYTF. The CDR3 DNA follows: TGTGCCAGCAGGGGGGGGAGTCCAGGCTCTGGCTACACCTTC.

The chain is built from TRBV28 and TRBJ2-7; no definite D call. V lost 10 bases and J 1 base, leaving 11 bases between the germline ends. Germline CDR1 and CDR2: MDHEN and SYDVKM. This CDR3 comprises 12 residues. This CDR3 is CATLTDSYEQYF. CDR3 DNA sequence: TGTGCCACACTTACAGATTCCTACGAGCAGTACTTC.

The chain has TRBV6-5 and TRBJ2-2, with D uncertain. With 3 bases removed from V and 1 base from J, the gap between germline ends came to 6 bases. The CDR3 runs 14 residues. Germline-derived CDR1 and CDR2 are MNHEY and SVGAGI. CDR3 protein: CASSYSGNTGELFF. The DNA for the CDR3 is TGTGCCAGCAGTTATTCGGGGAACACCGGGGAGCTGTTTTTT.

The table lists this clone with a few counts. V usage is TRBV6-1 and J usage is TRBJ1-6; 9 nucleotides line up with TRBD1. Losses at the gene ends were 10 bases for V and 4 bases for J; bases not matched to a gene: 2. The germline CDR1 and CDR2 sequences are MNHNS and SASEGT. The CDR3 length is 13 residues. CDR3 nucleotides: TGTGCCACCGGGACAGGGTATAATTCACCCCTCCACTTT. Its translation is CATGTGYNSPLHF.

With respect to this clone: One end of the junction fails to match germline, which may point to a read error. The J gene is TRBJ1-4, the V gene TRBV7-9; 8 bases align to TRBD1. The CDR3 totals 15 residues. Germline lookup yields CDR1 SEHNR and CDR2 FQNEAQ (reference sequence). The DNA of the CDR3 is TGTTCCAGCAGCACCCCGACAGGGGATGGGGAAAAACTGTTTTTT. The encoded protein is CSSSTPTGDGEKLFF.

The genes are TRBV27 and TRBJ2-7; 9 bases are a match to TRBD1. Per the germline V gene, CDR1 is MNHEY and CDR2 is SMNVEV (reference sequence). The V and J ends lost 5 bases and 2 bases, in that order; junction bases with no gene match: 7. The CDR3 runs to 15 residues. Here the CDR3 reads CASSPGDRVAYEQYF. The DNA for the CDR3 is TGTGCCAGCAGTCCAGGGGACAGGGTCGCCTACGAGCAGTACTTC.

V and J are TRBV27 and TRBJ1-1; 9 bases map to TRBD1. The CDR3 length is 14 residues. The V gene end was trimmed by 8 bases and the J gene end by 7 bases; junction bases not matched to a gene: 11. Germline loops: CDR1 MNHEY, CDR2 SMNVEV (reference sequence). The CDR3 spells CASRTGGDGREAFF. CDR3 coding DNA: TGTGCCAGCCGAACAGGGGGCGATGGCCGTGAAGCTTTCTTT.

This chain uses TRBV28 with TRBJ1-2, with D perhaps matching TRBD1 (5 bases). The ends were cut back, 3 bases at V and 5 bases at J, with 13 bases in the middle. Germline CDR1 and CDR2: MDHEN and SYDVKM. CDR3 size: 14 residues. The DNA for the CDR3 is TGTGCCAGCAGTTTGTTTGGTGGGGGGTATGGCTACACCTTC. It specifies CASSLFGGGYGYTF.

This clone turned up a few times. The V call is TRBV28, the J call TRBJ2-1; TRBD2 matches at 8 bases. The CDR3 covers 17 residues. Trimming at V came to 2 bases and at J to 4 bases, leaving 10 bases not matched to a gene. Germline lookup yields CDR1 MDHEN and CDR2 SYDVKM. This chain's CDR3 is CASSLGAGAGVYNEQFF. DNA for the CDR3: TGTGCCAGCAGTTTAGGGGCTGGAGCGGGGGTATACAATGAGCAGTTCTTC.

The chain uses TRBV6-4 and TRBJ1-2, with 10 positions matching TRBD1. The CDR3 contains 16 residues. Germline CDR1 is MRHNA and CDR2 is SNTAGT. Germline trimming cut 6 bases from V and 4 bases from J; bases unmatched to any gene: 11. CDR3: CASRPQTGGEGYGYTF. As DNA, the CDR3 is TGTGCCAGCAGACCCCAGACAGGGGGCGAAGGCTATGGCTACACCTTC.